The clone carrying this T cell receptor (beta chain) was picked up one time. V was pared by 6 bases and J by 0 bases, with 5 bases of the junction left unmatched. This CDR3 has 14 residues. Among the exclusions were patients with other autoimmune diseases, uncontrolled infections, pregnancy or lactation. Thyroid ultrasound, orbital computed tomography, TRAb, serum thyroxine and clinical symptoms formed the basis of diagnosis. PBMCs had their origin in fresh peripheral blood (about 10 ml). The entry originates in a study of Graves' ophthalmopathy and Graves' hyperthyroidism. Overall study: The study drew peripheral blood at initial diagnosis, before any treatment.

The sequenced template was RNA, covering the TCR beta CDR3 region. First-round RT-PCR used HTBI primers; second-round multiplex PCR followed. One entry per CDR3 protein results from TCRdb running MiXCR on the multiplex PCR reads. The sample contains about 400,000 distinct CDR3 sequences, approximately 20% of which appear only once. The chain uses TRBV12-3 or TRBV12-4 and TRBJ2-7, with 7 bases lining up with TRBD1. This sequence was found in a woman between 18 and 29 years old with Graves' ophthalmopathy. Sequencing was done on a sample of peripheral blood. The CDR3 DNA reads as TGTGCCAGCAGCCAGGGGGATCACTCCTACGAGCAGTACTTC. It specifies CASSQGDHSYEQYF.